A selection of T cell receptor beta chains follows, all from one sample in a study of blood T cells in healthy people across ages. One entry per CDR3 protein results from TCRdb running MiXCR on the 5' RACE reads. The data contain fewer than 800,000 distinct CDR3 sequences, roughly 25% of them singletons. Separately, the same data were catalogued under a study of T cells of mothers and their children.

Sequences were obtained from blood. Every receptor here comes from a boy between 10 and 17 years old in good health. Each CDR3 is given with its conserved first and last residue. A D gene is named only where the DNA matches it firmly. Clone size is stated in some rows and not others, as once, few, many or a class when expanded.

v_call: TRBV5-5
d_call: TRBD1
cdr3_length: 15
j_call: TRBJ2-1
clone_size: few
cdr3_aa: CASSLATGGYNEQFF
cdr3_nt: TGTGCCAGCAGCTTGGCGACAGGGGGGTACAATGAGCAGTTCTTC

v_call: TRBV20-1
d_call: .
cdr3_length: 12
j_call: TRBJ2-5
clone_size: .
cdr3_aa: CSARRLQETQYF
cdr3_nt: TGCAGTGCTCGGCGACTACAAGAGACCCAGTACTTC

v_call: TRBV2
d_call: .
cdr3_length: 15
j_call: TRBJ2-2
clone_size: .
cdr3_aa: CAGREQGANTGELFF
cdr3_nt: TGTGCCGGCAGAGAACAGGGAGCCAACACCGGGGAGCTGTTTTTT

v_call: TRBV12-3/TRBV12-4
d_call: .
cdr3_length: 14
j_call: TRBJ2-1
clone_size: once
cdr3_aa: CAQSRGPPLNEQFF
cdr3_nt: TGTGCACAAAGCCGGGGTCCTCCCCTCAATGAGCAGTTCTTC

v_call: TRBV20-1
d_call: .
cdr3_length: 15
j_call: TRBJ1-6
clone_size: .
cdr3_aa: CSARPRAPANSPLHF
cdr3_nt: TGCAGTGCTAGACCCAGGGCCCCGGCGAATTCACCCCTCCACTTT

v_call: TRBV5-1
d_call: TRBD1
cdr3_length: 15
j_call: TRBJ2-5
clone_size: .
cdr3_aa: CASSLAGTAGESQYF
cdr3_nt: TGCGCCAGCAGCTTGGCCGGGACAGCAGGGGAGTCCCAGTACTTC

v_call: TRBV10-1
d_call: TRBD2
cdr3_length: 14
j_call: TRBJ2-4
clone_size: .
cdr3_aa: CASSEVAGGTIQYF
cdr3_nt: TGCGCCAGCAGTGAGGTGGCGGGAGGGACCATTCAGTACTTC

v_call: TRBV20-1
d_call: .
cdr3_length: 14
j_call: TRBJ2-3
clone_size: .
cdr3_aa: CSARGPANTDTQYF
cdr3_nt: TGCAGTGCTAGGGGTCCCGCTAACACAGATACGCAGTATTTT

v_call: TRBV11-2
d_call: .
cdr3_length: 14
j_call: TRBJ2-7
clone_size: few
cdr3_aa: CASSLDWLSYEQYF
cdr3_nt: TGTGCCAGCAGCTTAGATTGGCTTTCCTACGAGCAGTACTTC

v_call: TRBV7-3
d_call: TRBD1
cdr3_length: 23
j_call: TRBJ2-6
clone_size: .
cdr3_aa: CASSLTPGSYTTGTEPEANVLTF
cdr3_nt: TGTGCCAGCAGCTTAACGCCAGGCAGTTATACAACCGGGACAGAGCCTGAGGCCAACGTCCTGACTTTC

v_call: TRBV12-3/TRBV12-4
d_call: .
cdr3_length: 15
j_call: TRBJ2-5
clone_size: .
cdr3_aa: CASSARQGGGETQYF
cdr3_nt: TGTGCCAGCAGTGCACGACAGGGAGGGGGAGAGACCCAGTACTTC

v_call: TRBV28
d_call: .
cdr3_length: 17
j_call: TRBJ2-3
clone_size: .
cdr3_aa: CASSARELTKSTDTQYF
cdr3_nt: TGTGCCAGCAGTGCCCGGGAGTTGACTAAGAGCACAGATACGCAGTATTTT

v_call: TRBV20-1
d_call: .
cdr3_length: 14
j_call: TRBJ2-7
clone_size: .
cdr3_aa: CSARDLGGGREQYF
cdr3_nt: TGCAGTGCTAGGGACCTAGGGGGTGGACGAGAGCAGTACTTC

v_call: TRBV28
d_call: TRBD2
cdr3_length: 16
j_call: TRBJ2-1
clone_size: few
cdr3_aa: CASSPPQRGGYNEQFF
cdr3_nt: TGTGCCAGCAGCCCGCCGCAGCGGGGGGGCTACAATGAGCAGTTCTTC

v_call: TRBV20-1
d_call: .
cdr3_length: 15
j_call: TRBJ1-5
clone_size: .
cdr3_aa: CSALPRGTGNQPQHF
cdr3_nt: TGCAGTGCCCTCCCTAGGGGGACCGGCAATCAGCCCCAGCATTTT

v_call: TRBV5-1
d_call: .
cdr3_length: 14
j_call: TRBJ1-1
clone_size: .
cdr3_aa: CASSLEAGHLEAFF
cdr3_nt: TGCGCCAGCAGCTTGGAGGCGGGACACCTTGAAGCTTTCTTT

v_call: TRBV10-3
d_call: .
cdr3_length: 15
j_call: TRBJ2-5
clone_size: .
cdr3_aa: CAIRDTNQRGETQYF
cdr3_nt: TGTGCCATCAGGGACACCAACCAAAGGGGAGAGACCCAGTACTTC

v_call: TRBV4-2
d_call: .
cdr3_length: 15
j_call: TRBJ1-2
clone_size: .
cdr3_aa: CASSQVREEIYGYTF
cdr3_nt: TGTGCCAGCAGCCAAGTTAGGGAGGAAATCTATGGCTACACCTTC

v_call: TRBV4-3
d_call: .
cdr3_length: 15
j_call: TRBJ2-2
clone_size: .
cdr3_aa: CASSQGLGYKGELFF
cdr3_nt: TGCGCCAGCAGCCAAGGATTGGGCTATAAAGGGGAGCTGTTTTTT

v_call: TRBV4-3
d_call: .
cdr3_length: 16
j_call: TRBJ2-2
clone_size: .
cdr3_aa: CASSQRGGPYTGELLF
cdr3_nt: TGCGCCAGCAGCCAAAGGGGGGGGCCGTACACCGGGGAGCTGCTTTTT

v_call: TRBV12-3/TRBV12-4
d_call: .
cdr3_length: 14
j_call: TRBJ1-1
clone_size: .
cdr3_aa: CASSPQGWGTEAFF
cdr3_nt: TGTGCCAGCAGCCCTCAAGGTTGGGGCACTGAAGCTTTCTTT

v_call: TRBV29-1
d_call: TRBD1
cdr3_length: 12
j_call: TRBJ2-4
clone_size: few
cdr3_aa: CSVADRENIQYF
cdr3_nt: TGCAGCGTGGCAGACAGGGAAAACATTCAGTACTTC

v_call: TRBV29-1
d_call: .
cdr3_length: 14
j_call: TRBJ2-6
clone_size: .
cdr3_aa: CSVREGSGANVLTF
cdr3_nt: TGCAGCGTGAGAGAGGGTTCCGGGGCCAACGTCCTGACTTTC

v_call: TRBV6-6
d_call: TRBD1
cdr3_length: 13
j_call: TRBJ2-7
clone_size: few
cdr3_aa: CASSAGGQYEQYF
cdr3_nt: TGTGCCAGCAGTGCAGGGGGCCAATACGAGCAGTACTTC

v_call: TRBV28
d_call: .
cdr3_length: 17
j_call: TRBJ2-1
clone_size: .
cdr3_aa: CASGAGRRKVWYNEQFF
cdr3_nt: TGTGCCAGCGGGGCGGGTCGAAGGAAAGTGTGGTACAATGAGCAGTTCTTC

v_call: TRBV6-6
d_call: .
cdr3_length: 14
j_call: TRBJ2-5
clone_size: few
cdr3_aa: CASSYIRGAETQYF
cdr3_nt: TGTGCCAGCAGTTATATCCGGGGGGCGGAGACCCAGTACTTC

v_call: TRBV20-1
d_call: .
cdr3_length: 14
j_call: TRBJ2-5
clone_size: few
cdr3_aa: CSAALGTGEETQYF
cdr3_nt: TGCAGTGCTGCGTTGGGGACGGGAGAGGAGACCCAGTACTTC

v_call: TRBV5-5
d_call: TRBD2
cdr3_length: 15
j_call: TRBJ2-1
clone_size: few
cdr3_aa: CASSLEGLAFYEQFF
cdr3_nt: TGTGCCAGCAGCTTGGAGGGACTAGCATTTTATGAGCAGTTCTTC

v_call: TRBV27
d_call: .
cdr3_length: 16
j_call: TRBJ1-4
clone_size: .
cdr3_aa: CASSPVVGVLLEKLFF
cdr3_nt: TGTGCCAGCAGTCCGGTGGTAGGAGTGTTATTGGAAAAACTGTTTTTT

v_call: TRBV29-1
d_call: TRBD2
cdr3_length: 14
j_call: TRBJ2-1
clone_size: .
cdr3_aa: CSVTGLAGDNEQFF
cdr3_nt: TGCAGCGTTACCGGACTAGCGGGGGACAATGAGCAGTTCTTC

v_call: TRBV7-6
d_call: TRBD2
cdr3_length: 16
j_call: TRBJ2-5
clone_size: few
cdr3_aa: CASSLVGGLGQETQYF
cdr3_nt: TGTGCCAGCAGCCTCGTGGGGGGACTAGGGCAAGAGACCCAGTACTTC

v_call: TRBV12-3/TRBV12-4
d_call: .
cdr3_length: 15
j_call: TRBJ2-7
clone_size: .
cdr3_aa: CASSSPGPISYEQYF
cdr3_nt: TGTGCCAGCAGCTCTCCGGGGCCCATTTCCTACGAGCAGTACTTC

v_call: TRBV11-2
d_call: .
cdr3_length: 15
j_call: TRBJ2-7
clone_size: few
cdr3_aa: CASSPPYGGPYEQYF
cdr3_nt: TGTGCCAGCAGCCCCCCGTACGGGGGCCCCTACGAGCAGTACTTC

v_call: TRBV7-9
d_call: TRBD2
cdr3_length: 15
j_call: TRBJ2-3
clone_size: few
cdr3_aa: CASSNQREGGDTQYF
cdr3_nt: TGTGCCAGCAGCAACCAGCGGGAGGGAGGAGATACGCAGTATTTT

v_call: TRBV20-1
d_call: TRBD2
cdr3_length: 15
j_call: TRBJ2-1
clone_size: .
cdr3_aa: CSASLLAGGPNEQFF
cdr3_nt: TGCAGTGCTAGCTTACTAGCGGGAGGGCCGAATGAGCAGTTCTTC

v_call: TRBV12-5
d_call: TRBD1
cdr3_length: 17
j_call: TRBJ2-7
clone_size: .
cdr3_aa: CASGFFPRGLISYEQYF
cdr3_nt: TGTGCTAGTGGTTTCTTCCCAAGGGGGCTCATCTCCTACGAGCAGTACTTC

v_call: TRBV19
d_call: TRBD2
cdr3_length: 19
j_call: TRBJ2-1
clone_size: .
cdr3_aa: CASSIDIASGVSAGNEQFF
cdr3_nt: TGTGCCAGTAGTATTGATATAGCTAGCGGAGTTAGCGCCGGGAATGAGCAGTTCTTC

v_call: TRBV10-3
d_call: .
cdr3_length: 13
j_call: TRBJ1-2
clone_size: .
cdr3_aa: CASTGITNYGYTF
cdr3_nt: TGTGCCAGTACCGGGATAACTAACTATGGCTACACCTTC

v_call: TRBV5-1
d_call: .
cdr3_length: 14
j_call: TRBJ2-1
clone_size: .
cdr3_aa: CASSLDVSGWEQFF
cdr3_nt: TGCGCCAGCAGCTTGGACGTGTCGGGTTGGGAGCAGTTCTTC

v_call: TRBV7-9
d_call: TRBD2
cdr3_length: 13
j_call: TRBJ2-7
clone_size: .
cdr3_aa: CTSREGLSYEQYF
cdr3_nt: TGTACCAGCAGGGAGGGCCTATCCTACGAGCAGTACTTC

v_call: TRBV5-1
d_call: TRBD2
cdr3_length: 13
j_call: TRBJ2-1
clone_size: many
cdr3_aa: CASRNSGNNEQFF
cdr3_nt: TGCGCCAGCAGGAATAGCGGGAACAATGAGCAGTTCTTC

v_call: TRBV10-3
d_call: .
cdr3_length: 16
j_call: TRBJ2-3
clone_size: few
cdr3_aa: CAISDAGGIITDTQYF
cdr3_nt: TGTGCCATCAGTGACGCTGGCGGGATCATCACAGATACGCAGTATTTT

v_call: TRBV27
d_call: .
cdr3_length: 14
j_call: TRBJ2-7
clone_size: few
cdr3_aa: CASSFQGTPGEQYF
cdr3_nt: TGTGCCAGCAGTTTTCAAGGGACCCCGGGGGAGCAGTACTTC

v_call: TRBV25-1
d_call: .
cdr3_length: 15
j_call: TRBJ2-5
clone_size: few
cdr3_aa: CASSDSDGFQETQYF
cdr3_nt: TGTGCCAGCAGTGATTCTGACGGGTTCCAAGAGACCCAGTACTTC

v_call: TRBV6-5
d_call: .
cdr3_length: 13
j_call: TRBJ1-1
clone_size: few
cdr3_aa: CASTPGTQVGAFF
cdr3_nt: TGTGCCAGCACCCCAGGGACCCAAGTTGGGGCTTTCTTT

v_call: TRBV4-3
d_call: TRBD1
cdr3_length: 17
j_call: TRBJ2-7
clone_size: .
cdr3_aa: CASSQDEGAGGSYEQYF
cdr3_nt: TGCGCCAGCAGCCAAGATGAAGGGGCAGGGGGCTCCTACGAGCAGTACTTC

v_call: TRBV7-2
d_call: .
cdr3_length: 15
j_call: TRBJ1-4
clone_size: .
cdr3_aa: CASSHDKKANEELFF
cdr3_nt: TGTGCCAGCAGCCACGACAAGAAGGCTAATGAAGAACTGTTTTTT

v_call: TRBV15
d_call: .
cdr3_length: 14
j_call: TRBJ2-7
clone_size: few
cdr3_aa: CATGRDRGNYEQYF
cdr3_nt: TGTGCCACCGGCAGAGATCGCGGGAACTACGAGCAGTACTTC

v_call: TRBV12-3/TRBV12-4
d_call: .
cdr3_length: 15
j_call: TRBJ2-1
clone_size: few
cdr3_aa: CASSFGSGFYNEQFF
cdr3_nt: .

v_call: TRBV20-1
d_call: TRBD2
cdr3_length: 19
j_call: TRBJ2-5
clone_size: few
cdr3_aa: CSATPLGTSGANLRETQYF
cdr3_nt: TGCAGTGCTACGCCCTTAGGGACTAGCGGGGCAAACCTTAGGGAGACCCAGTACTTC

v_call: TRBV12-5
d_call: .
cdr3_length: 16
j_call: TRBJ2-2
clone_size: .
cdr3_aa: CASGLPEIFNTGELFF
cdr3_nt: TGTGCTAGTGGCCTCCCAGAGATTTTTAACACCGGGGAGCTGTTTTTT

v_call: TRBV12-3/TRBV12-4
d_call: .
cdr3_length: 15
j_call: TRBJ2-3
clone_size: few
cdr3_aa: CASSRWALGPDTQYF
cdr3_nt: TGTGCCAGCAGTCGGTGGGCCTTGGGGCCAGATACGCAGTATTTT

v_call: TRBV29-1
d_call: TRBD2
cdr3_length: 16
j_call: TRBJ2-6
clone_size: few
cdr3_aa: CSVELAGNPGANVLTF
cdr3_nt: TGCAGCGTTGAACTAGCGGGCAATCCTGGGGCCAACGTCCTGACTTTC

v_call: TRBV7-6
d_call: .
cdr3_length: 14
j_call: TRBJ1-4
clone_size: few
cdr3_aa: CASSLAPSNEKLFF
cdr3_nt: TGTGCCAGCAGCTTAGCGCCGAGTAATGAAAAACTGTTTTTT